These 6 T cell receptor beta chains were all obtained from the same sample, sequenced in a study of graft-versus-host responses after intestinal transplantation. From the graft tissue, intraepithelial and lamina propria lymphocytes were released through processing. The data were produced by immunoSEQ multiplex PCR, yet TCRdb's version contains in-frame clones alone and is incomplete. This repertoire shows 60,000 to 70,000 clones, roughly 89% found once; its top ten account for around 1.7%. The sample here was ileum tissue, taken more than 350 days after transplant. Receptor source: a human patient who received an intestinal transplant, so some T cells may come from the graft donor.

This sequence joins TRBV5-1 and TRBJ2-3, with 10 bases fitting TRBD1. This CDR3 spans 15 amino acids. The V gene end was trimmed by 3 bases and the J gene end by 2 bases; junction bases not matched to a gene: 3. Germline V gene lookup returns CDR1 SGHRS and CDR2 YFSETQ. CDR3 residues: CASSSGTGDTDTQYF. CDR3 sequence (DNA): TGCGCCAGCAGCTCCGGGACAGGGGACACAGATACGCAGTATTTT.

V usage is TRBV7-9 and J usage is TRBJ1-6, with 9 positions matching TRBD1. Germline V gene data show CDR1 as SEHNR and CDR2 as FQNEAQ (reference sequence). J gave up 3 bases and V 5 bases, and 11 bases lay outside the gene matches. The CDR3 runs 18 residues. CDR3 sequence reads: CASSRPGTGLGYNSPLHF. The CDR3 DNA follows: TGTGCCAGCAGCCGTCCCGGGACAGGGTTAGGCTATAATTCACCCCTCCACTTT.

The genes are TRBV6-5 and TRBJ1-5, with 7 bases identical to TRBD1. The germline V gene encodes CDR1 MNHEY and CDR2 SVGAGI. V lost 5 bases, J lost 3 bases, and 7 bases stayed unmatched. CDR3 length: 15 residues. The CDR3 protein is CASSPGQKFNQPQHF. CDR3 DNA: TGTGCCAGCAGTCCGGGACAGAAGTTCAATCAGCCCCAGCATTTT.

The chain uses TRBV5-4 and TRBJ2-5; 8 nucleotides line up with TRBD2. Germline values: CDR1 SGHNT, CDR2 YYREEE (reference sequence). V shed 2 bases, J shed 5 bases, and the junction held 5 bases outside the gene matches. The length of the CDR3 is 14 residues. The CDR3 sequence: CASSFGTSGETQYF. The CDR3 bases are TGTGCCAGCAGCTTCGGGACTAGTGGGGAGACCCAGTACTTC.

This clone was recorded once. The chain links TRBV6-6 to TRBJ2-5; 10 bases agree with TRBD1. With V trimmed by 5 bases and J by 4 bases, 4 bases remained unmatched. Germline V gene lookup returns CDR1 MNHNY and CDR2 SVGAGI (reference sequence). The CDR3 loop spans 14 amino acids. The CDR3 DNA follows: TGTGCCAGCAGTCGGACAGGGGGAAGAGAGACCCAGTACTTC. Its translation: CASSRTGGRETQYF.

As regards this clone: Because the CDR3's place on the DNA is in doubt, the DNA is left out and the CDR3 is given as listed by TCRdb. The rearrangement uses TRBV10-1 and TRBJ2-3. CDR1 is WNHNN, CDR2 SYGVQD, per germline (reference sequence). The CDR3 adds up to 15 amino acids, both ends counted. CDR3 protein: CASSEFRGRRDTQYF.